The entry below gives a single T cell receptor beta chain sequence along with its context. These data come from a study of blood T cell repertoires in COVID-19. V was clipped by 7 bases and J by 3 bases, with 13 bases between them. The length of the CDR3 is 14 residues. Germline loops: CDR1 SNHLY, CDR2 FYNNEI. Clones were read by immunoSEQ multiplex PCR, and TCRdb kept only the in-frame ones, dropping some. The sample contains about 140,000 clones, around four fifths of which appear only once. The sequence derives from a human donor in a cohort sampled during active COVID-19. The chain combines TRBV2 with TRBJ2-1, with D maybe TRBD2 (6 bases). Material: peripheral blood. DNA of the CDR3: TGTGCCAGCACCCAAACGGGACTCTACAATGAGCAGTTCTTC. Protein product: CASTQTGLYNEQFF.